The entry that follows covers one TCR beta chain sequence. Its antigen is not identified. At one boundary the junction diverges from the germline segment, which might be a read error. This record comes from a study of cytomegalovirus exposure and HLA in healthy donors. Findings of the study overall: TRBV6-2, TRBV6-3 and other indistinguishable V segments were excluded. In an earlier analysis, in 587 donors, most V segments appeared productive either ~90% or ~30% of the time. Analysis performed later found approximately 17,000 TCR beta sequences associated with HLA alleles at 0.05 false discovery rate. When presence/absence was analysed, sequencing depth was taken to be roughly uniform across donors.

The CDR3 runs to 16 residues. The germline V gene encodes CDR1 SEHNR and CDR2 FQNEAQ (reference sequence). A multiplex PCR was run with 60 Vbeta primers and 13 Jbeta primers. Produced via immunoSEQ multiplex PCR; TCRdb's table is partial and in-frame only. Here the sample spans under 80,000 clones, over 70% being singletons. The genes are TRBV7-9 and TRBJ2-2; 8 bases match TRBD2. This clonotype originated in a man between 45 and 60 years old in good health and CMV-seropositive. The sample consisted of PBMCs. The CDR3 loop is CSSSLPGTRGTGELFF. The DNA for the CDR3 is TGTTCCAGCAGCCTCCCCGGGACTAGGGGCACCGGGGAGCTGTTTTTT. The full variable domain, rest sourced from reference TRBV7-9 and TRBJ2-2, is DTGVSQNPRHKITKRGQNVTFRCDPISEHNRLYWYRQTLGQGPEFLTYFQNEAQLEKSRLLSDRFSAERPKGSFSTLEIQRTEQGDSAMYLCSSSLPGTRGTGELFFGEGSRLTVL.